This T cell receptor beta chain was identified in a study of T cell responses to AZD1222 COVID-19 vaccine. Regarding the study as a whole: Baseline serostatus was positive in only six AZD1222 recipients. Unmutated variant regions reportedly attract nearly half of all spike-specific TCRs.

The data were produced by immunoSEQ multiplex PCR, yet TCRdb's version contains in-frame clones alone and is incomplete. The sample has 90,000 to 120,000 clones; around 92% are singletons. Concerning this clone: Its antigen is still unknown.

Germline V CDR1 and CDR2: LGHNA, YSLEER. The CDR3 length is 16 residues. V lost 0 bases, J lost 5 bases, and 16 bases lay in between. Sequenced material: peripheral blood, taken 28 days after the second AZD1222 dose. The J gene is TRBJ1-2, the V gene TRBV4-3; D might be TRBD1 (5 bases). The clonotype comes from an adult who received the AZD1222 COVID-19 vaccine. The chain's CDR3 is CASSQEMPAGRYGYTF. CDR3 sequence (DNA): TGCGCCAGCAGCCAAGAGATGCCAGCGGGGCGTTATGGCTACACCTTC.